This TCR beta chain was sequenced in a study of OX40 agonist ivuxolimab in advanced cancers. The CDR3 loop spans 13 amino acids. Germline lookup yields CDR1 MNHNY and CDR2 SVGAGI (reference sequence). V was shortened by 3 bases and J by 8 bases, with 13 bases between the two germline ends. Libraries were prepared by immunoSEQ multiplex PCR; TCRdb keeps only in-frame clonotypes and omits some of them. The sample consists of tens of thousands of clones, more than 80% of them appearing once. The starting material was CD4+ or CD8+ T cells sorted from blood, obtained in a trial of the OX40 agonist ivuxolimab. The clonotype comes from an adult with an advanced solid tumor such as melanoma, head and neck, liver or kidney cancer. This sequence joins TRBV6-6 and TRBJ1-2, with a tentative D call TRBD1 (5 bases). CDR3 sequence (DNA): TGTGCCAGCAGTTATCAGGGAGGAAACGGCTACACCTTC. It specifies CASSYQGGNGYTF.